Sequencing of this T cell receptor beta chain was carried out in a study of cytomegalovirus exposure and HLA in healthy donors. TCRdb's copy holds only in-frame clones and misses some; the assay was immunoSEQ multiplex PCR. Altogether around 350,000 clones are present, roughly 88% being singletons, with the ten largest covering roughly 0.75%. Germline V gives CDR1 LNHDA, CDR2 SQIVND (reference sequence). The CDR3 extends over 14 amino acids. The germline V and J ends were trimmed by 2 bases and 6 bases, with 11 bases remaining between them. The sequenced sample consisted of PBMCs. The chain is built from TRBV19 and TRBJ1-5, with D possibly TRBD1 on 5 matching bases. The TCR comes from a woman between 18 and 30 years old in good health and CMV-seronegative. As DNA, the CDR3 is TGTGCCAGTAGTATACGGGGGGTGGCTCAGCCCCAGCATTTT. Amino acid sequence: CASSIRGVAQPQHF.